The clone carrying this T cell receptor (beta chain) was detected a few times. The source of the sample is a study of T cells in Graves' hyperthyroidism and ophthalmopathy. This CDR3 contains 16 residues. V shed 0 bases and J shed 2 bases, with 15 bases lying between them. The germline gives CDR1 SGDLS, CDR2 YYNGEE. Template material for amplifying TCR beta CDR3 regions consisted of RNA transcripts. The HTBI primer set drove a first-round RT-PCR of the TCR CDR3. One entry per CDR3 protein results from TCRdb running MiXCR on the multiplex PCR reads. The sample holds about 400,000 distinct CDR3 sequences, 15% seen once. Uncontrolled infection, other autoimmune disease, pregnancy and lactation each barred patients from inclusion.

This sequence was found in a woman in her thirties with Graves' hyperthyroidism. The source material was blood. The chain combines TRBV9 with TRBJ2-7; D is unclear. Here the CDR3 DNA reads TGTGCCAGCAGCGTAGCGGGCGTCGGTAGCCCCTACGAGCAGTACTTC. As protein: CASSVAGVGSPYEQYF.